Listed below are T cell receptor beta chains from one sample, sequenced in a study of technical replicates of blood from a handful of donors. Data came from immunoSEQ multiplex PCR; TCRdb stores just in-frame clones and leaves some out. The sample carries some 11,000 clones, 65% to 85% recorded once. The sequenced sample was PBMCs. Receptors were obtained from a human donor in good health. The CDR3 runs from the conserved cysteine through the conserved F or W. D genes are given only for firm matches. Size tells how often a clone was seen (once, few, many) or the class of an expanded clone, and some rows leave it out.

CDR3nt	CDR3aa	d_gene	v_gene	j_gene	abundance
TGTGCCAGCAGTCTTACCTACGACAGGGGGCTAGCGGAAGCTTTCTTT	CASSLTYDRGLAEAFF	TRBD1	TRBV27	TRBJ1-1	-
TGTGCCAGCAGTTTATTACGCCCCCGCGGACTAGCGGGAGGGCTGGATGAGCAGTTCTTC	CASSLLRPRGLAGGLDEQFF	TRBD2	TRBV27	TRBJ2-1	-
TGCGCCAGCAGCTTGGGGACAGGCCTTCGGGATGGCTACACCTTC	CASSLGTGLRDGYTF	TRBD1	TRBV5-1	TRBJ1-2	-
TGCAGCGTCCACCTAGGCGGTGTCGTGGACGAGCAGTACTTC	CSVHLGGVVDEQYF	-	TRBV29-1	TRBJ2-7	once
TGTGCCAGCAGCGCCTACGGACAGGGCACAGATACGCAGTATTTT	CASSAYGQGTDTQYF	TRBD1	TRBV9	TRBJ2-3	-
TGTGCCTGGAGCCGGGACAGGGGCGAGCAGTACTTC	CAWSRDRGEQYF	TRBD1	TRBV30	TRBJ2-7	-
TGTGCCAGCATAGACAGGGCTAACGGTGGCTACACCTTC	CASIDRANGGYTF	TRBD1	TRBV27	TRBJ1-2	-
TGTGCCTGGACCAGTGGGGAGAGCTCCTACAATGAGCAGTTCTTC	CAWTSGESSYNEQFF	-	TRBV30	TRBJ2-1	-
TGTGCCAGCAGTCTTGGGACAGAAACTGAAGCTTTCTTT	CASSLGTETEAFF	TRBD1	TRBV28	TRBJ1-1	-
TGTGCCAGCAGTTTACAGGAGGGCTATGGCTACACCTTC	CASSLQEGYGYTF	-	TRBV27	TRBJ1-2	-
TGTGCCAGCAGTTCCTCCGGGACTAGCCCATACGAGCAGTACTTC	CASSSSGTSPYEQYF	TRBD2	TRBV28	TRBJ2-7	-
TGCAGCAGCATGCCATTGACAGGTTTGGAGACCCAGTACTTC	CSSMPLTGLETQYF	-	TRBV29-1	TRBJ2-5	-
TGTGCCAGCAGTTATCGTGGACAGCCGGCTAACTATGGCTACACCTTC	CASSYRGQPANYGYTF	-	TRBV27	TRBJ1-2	-
TGTGCCAGTAGTATAGAGCCCCATAAAGGAGGGACCCAGTACTTC	CASSIEPHKGGTQYF	-	TRBV19	TRBJ2-5	-
TGTGCCAGCAGCCCTAGCAACCAAGGGCCCACCGGGGAGCTGTTTTTT	CASSPSNQGPTGELFF	-	TRBV7-9	TRBJ2-2	-
TGTGCCAGCAGCGGACAGGGGCCGAACTATGGCTACACCTTC	CASSGQGPNYGYTF	TRBD1	TRBV2	TRBJ1-2	-
TGTGCCACCAGCAACCGGACAGGGGGCAAGTACGAGCAGTACTTC	CATSNRTGGKYEQYF	TRBD1	TRBV15	TRBJ2-7	-
TGTGCCAGCAGCGTGCTCGAGCGGAGCCTCACAGATACGCAGTATTTT	CASSVLERSLTDTQYF	-	TRBV9	TRBJ2-3	once
TGTGCCAGCAGTGAATTCTACGGGACAGACACAGATACGCAGTATTTT	CASSEFYGTDTDTQYF	TRBD1	TRBV6-1	TRBJ2-3	-
TGTGCCAGCAGTGAACTCGGACAGGGTCCCTACAATGAGCAGTTCTTC	CASSELGQGPYNEQFF	TRBD1	TRBV6-1	TRBJ2-1	-
TGCGCCAGCAGCCCTGGGACTTCTGGAAACACCATATATTTT	CASSPGTSGNTIYF	-	TRBV5-1	TRBJ1-3	once
TGTGCCAGCAGGCAGACAGGGGAAATGAACACTGAAGCTTTCTTT	CASRQTGEMNTEAFF	TRBD1	TRBV28	TRBJ1-1	-
TGCGCCAGCAGCCAAGAGCCAGCTGGAAACACCATATATTTT	CASSQEPAGNTIYF	-	TRBV4-1	TRBJ1-3	-
TGTGCCAGCAGCGCTGGAGGGGAAGAGACCCAGTACTTC	CASSAGGEETQYF	-	TRBV5-6	TRBJ2-5	-
TGTGCCAGCAGCCAACGACAGGGGGAGTCCTACGAGCAGTACTTC	CASSQRQGESYEQYF	TRBD1	TRBV4-2	TRBJ2-7	few
TGTGCCACACAGACGGCCAGCTACGAGCAGTACTTC	CATQTASYEQYF	-	TRBV6-5	TRBJ2-7	few
TGTGCCAGTAGTATCGCGAGGACACAATATAGCAATCAGCCCCAGCATTTT	CASSIARTQYSNQPQHF	-	TRBV19	TRBJ1-5	-
TGCGCCAGCAGCTTAAGTCCAGGACAGGGCTCCTACGAGCAGTACTTC	CASSLSPGQGSYEQYF	TRBD1	TRBV5-1	TRBJ2-7	-
TGTGCCAGTACAGTCTTGGCTGGAAACACCATATATTTT	CASTVLAGNTIYF	-	TRBV2	TRBJ1-3	few
TGTGCCAGCAGCTCGCCGGGACTTCTAGAAGAGACCCAGTACTTC	CASSSPGLLEETQYF	-	TRBV11-1	TRBJ2-5	-
TGTGCCAGCTCACCATTCCAGGGTAATCAGCCCCAGCATTTT	CASSPFQGNQPQHF	-	TRBV18	TRBJ1-5	-
TGTGCCAGCAGCGGAGGGCTGAACTCTGGAAACACCATATATTTT	CASSGGLNSGNTIYF	-	TRBV9	TRBJ1-3	few
TGTGCCAGCAGTTCCCGGGGGGGCGGGCCCTACGAGCAGTACTTC	CASSSRGGGPYEQYF	TRBD2	TRBV27	TRBJ2-7	-
TGTGCCAGCAGCTTGGGGGACAGGGGCTACGAGCAGTACTTC	CASSLGDRGYEQYF	TRBD1	TRBV5-5	TRBJ2-7	few
TGTGCCAGCAACTACTTCCAGAAGAACACTGAAGCTTTCTTT	CASNYFQKNTEAFF	-	TRBV6-5	TRBJ1-1	-
TGTGCCAGCAGCGCTGAACAGGGGGCTCAGCAGCCCCAGCATTTT	CASSAEQGAQQPQHF	TRBD1	TRBV9	TRBJ1-5	-
TGTGCCAGCAGTGCCCGGACAGGTAGCACTGAAGCTTTCTTT	CASSARTGSTEAFF	TRBD1	TRBV6-5	TRBJ1-1	-
TGCGCCAGCAGTGAGTCAGGGCAGGGCACCGGGGAGCTGTTTTTT	CASSESGQGTGELFF	-	TRBV10-1	TRBJ2-2	few
TGTGCCAGCAGCTTGGGCGGAGCTAACTATGGCTACACCTTC	CASSLGGANYGYTF	-	TRBV5-4	TRBJ1-2	-
TGTGCCAGCACCGGACAGGGGGCCCTGGAGCAGCCCCAGCATTTT	CASTGQGALEQPQHF	TRBD1	TRBV2	TRBJ1-5	-
TGTGCCAGCAGCGTAGATGGAGTGGGCCAAGAGACCCAGTACTTC	CASSVDGVGQETQYF	-	TRBV9	TRBJ2-5	-
TGTGCCTGGAGGGGCGACAGGTCTGGAAACACCATATATTTT	CAWRGDRSGNTIYF	-	TRBV30	TRBJ1-3	-
TGCAGCGCCGGGGGACAGTTGAACACTGAAGCTTTCTTT	CSAGGQLNTEAFF	TRBD1	TRBV29-1	TRBJ1-1	-
TGTGCCTACGGAGGGAACCCCTACGAGCAGTACTTC	CAYGGNPYEQYF	-	TRBV30	TRBJ2-7	-
TGTGCCAGCAGTGAAAAGGTCCCGATACAGGGGGCGGACGGCTACACCTTC	CASSEKVPIQGADGYTF	TRBD1	TRBV2	TRBJ1-2	-
TGTGCCAGTAGTCGCTCCGAGCGGGGGATCTACGAGCAGTACTTC	CASSRSERGIYEQYF	TRBD2	TRBV19	TRBJ2-7	-
TGCGCCAGCAGCACCATCGGGGGTTCGGACACTGAAGCTTTCTTT	CASSTIGGSDTEAFF	-	TRBV5-1	TRBJ1-1	-
TGCGCCAGCAGCTTGGTGGCAGGGGGTAACTATGGCTACACCTTC	CASSLVAGGNYGYTF	TRBD1	TRBV5-1	TRBJ1-2	-
TGTGCCAGCAGTTACGGTACCGGGAGCGAAGCTTTCTTT	CASSYGTGSEAFF	-	TRBV6-6	TRBJ1-1	-
TGTGCCAGCAGCGCCCGGGACAGGGGAAACACCATATATTTT	CASSARDRGNTIYF	TRBD1	TRBV7-2	TRBJ1-3	-
TGCGCCAGCAGTGAGACCAGCGGGAGGAAAGGAGAGACCCAGTACTTC	CASSETSGRKGETQYF	TRBD2	TRBV10-2	TRBJ2-5	-
TGTGCCTGGAGTGGGGACAGGTCGGGTCATTCTGAAGCTTTCTTT	CAWSGDRSGHSEAFF	TRBD1	TRBV30	TRBJ1-1	few
TGTGCCAGCAGCCCGGGACTAAGCTCCTACAATGAGCAGTTCTTC	CASSPGLSSYNEQFF	TRBD2	TRBV7-2	TRBJ2-1	-